The clone carrying this T cell receptor beta chain has more than one count but fewer than ten. This specimen comes from a study of human T cells and chemical hapten exposure. In TCRdb, the 5' RACE reads were re-called with MiXCR into one record per CDR3 protein. The sample lists 65,000 to 90,000 distinct CDR3 sequences, 15% to 20% occurring once. The study extracted total RNA from unfractionated whole blood. The germline CDR1 and CDR2 sequences are MNHEY and SVGEGT. Trimming removed 6 bases from V and 4 bases from J, with 15 bases in between. The CDR3 is made up of 14 amino acids. The receptor's source is a female donor in good health. This sequence joins TRBV6-2 or TRBV6-3 and TRBJ1-2; the D gene is possibly TRBD1 (5 bases). This chain's CDR3 is CASRLRGTAYGYTF. The CDR3 DNA reads as TGTGCCAGCAGACTCCGCGGGACGGCCTATGGCTACACCTTC.